This entry concerns a single TCR beta chain. What it binds is not known. Germline trimming cut 6 bases from V and 9 bases from J; bases unmatched to any gene: 9. Germline CDR1 SGHAT, CDR2 FQDESV (reference sequence). This CDR3 has 13 amino acids. The record originates from a study of radiation and T cells in renal cell carcinoma. Sample time point: blood 4 weeks post-SBRT, at nephrectomy. Noted treatment: 15 Gy SBRT to primary tumor, nephrectomy 4 weeks later. The tumor was a clear cell renal cell carcinoma. TCRdb's copy holds only in-frame clones and misses some; the assay was immunoSEQ multiplex PCR. The table has about 83,000 clones, 83% seen once; the top ten hold 2.4%. Whole-study results and caveats: No pretreatment tumor biopsies were available for baseline clonotypes.

This receptor was identified in a woman aged 60-70 years with renal cell carcinoma. The sample here was blood, taken from a patient whose treatment included radiotherapy and nephrectomy. The V gene is TRBV11-1, the J gene TRBJ1-2, with 8 bases aligning to TRBD1. The DNA of the CDR3 is TGTGCCAGCAGTCCCGGACAGGGCCTAAGCTACACCTTC. Amino acids: CASSPGQGLSYTF.